Presented here are 18 T cell receptor beta chains from one specimen sequenced in a study of T cell responses to AZD1222 COVID-19 vaccine. Some clones are missing from TCRdb's copy, which holds only in-frame ones; the method was immunoSEQ multiplex PCR. The table includes about 120,000 clones, about 90% detected once. The sequences come from peripheral blood, collected on day 0 of AZD1222 vaccination. The receptors here all came from an adult in good health.

The J gene is TRBJ1-3, the V gene TRBV29-1, with TRBD1 identical over 7 bases. The J segment lost 0 bases and the V segment lost 5 bases, leaving 4 bases of the junction unmatched. This CDR3 contains 14 residues. Germline-derived CDR1 and CDR2 are SQVTM and ANQGSEA. The CDR3 DNA follows: TGCAGCGTTACTGGGACAGCCTCTGGAAACACCATATATTTT. Translating it yields CSVTGTASGNTIYF. Combining the CDR3 with reference TRBV29-1 and TRBJ1-3 gives the whole variable domain SAVISQKPSRDICQRGTSLTIQCQVDSQVTMMFWYRQQPGQSLTLIATANQGSEATYESGFVIDKFPISRPNLTFSTLTVSNMSPEDSSIYLCSVTGTASGNTIYFGEGSWLTVV.

This chain uses TRBV7-3 with TRBJ2-7, with 7 nucleotides matching TRBD2. J gave up 0 bases and V 0 bases, and 8 bases lay outside the gene matches. Germline V gives CDR1 SGHTA, CDR2 FQGTGA. The CDR3 runs 17 residues. CDR3 sequence reads: CASSLTNNGLGSYEQYV. The CDR3, as DNA: TGTGCCAGCAGCTTAACGAATAACGGACTAGGCTCCTACGAGCAGTACGTC.

This chain links TRBV19 with TRBJ2-2; D remains ambiguous. CDR3 length: 14 residues. The V gene's germline CDR1 is LNHDA and CDR2 SQIVND (reference sequence). The V gene lost 8 bases and the J gene lost 1 base, with 11 bases spanning the gap. In DNA form, the CDR3 reads TGTGCCAGTCGAGTAGCCATGAACACCGGGGAGCTGTTTTTT. Translation gives CASRVAMNTGELFF.

This chain links TRBV28 with TRBJ1-2; TRBD1 matches at 9 bases. The CDR3 extends over 14 amino acids. Germline V CDR1 and CDR2: MDHEN, SYDVKM. Losses at the gene ends were 4 bases for V and 2 bases for J; bases not matched to a gene: 2. This chain's CDR3 is CASSSGQGNYGYTF. CDR3 nucleotide sequence: TGTGCCAGCAGTTCGGGACAGGGAAACTATGGCTACACCTTC.

The genes are TRBV27 and TRBJ1-2, with a tentative D call TRBD1 (5 bases). The V end was cut by 6 bases, the J end by 7 bases, with 18 bases between. Germline CDR1 MNHEY, CDR2 SMNVEV (reference sequence). This CDR3 spans 14 amino acids. CDR3 residues: CASSYIRGGPGYTF. The CDR3 DNA follows: TGTGCCAGCAGCTACATCCGGGGGGGACCTGGCTACACCTTC.

This clone was seen only once. The chain links TRBV20-1 to TRBJ2-1; D not certain. The V and J ends lost 3 bases and 5 bases respectively, with 8 bases between them. The germline gives CDR1 DFQATT, CDR2 SNEGSKA (reference sequence). This CDR3 contains 12 residues. CDR3 DNA sequence: TGCAGTGCTAGTCCCCTAAACAATGAGCAGTTCTTC. It translates to CSASPLNNEQFF.

V is TRBV4-1 and J is TRBJ2-1; D not certain. This CDR3 has 15 residues. Germline V gene lookup returns CDR1 MGHRA and CDR2 YSYEKL. Trimming stripped 3 bases from V and 0 bases from J, with 9 bases between. As DNA, the CDR3 is TGCGCCAGCAGCCAGGGCAGGAGCTCCTACAATGAGCAGTTCTTC. Residues: CASSQGRSSYNEQFF.

The genes are TRBV5-1 and TRBJ1-1, with 8 bases that match TRBD1. The V and J ends lost 6 bases and 0 bases, in that order; junction bases with no gene match: 7. The CDR3 loop spans 15 amino acids. Germline-derived CDR1 and CDR2 are SGHRS and YFSETQ. In DNA form, the CDR3 reads TGCGCCAGCAACAGGGGGAGTATCATGAACACTGAAGCTTTCTTT. Amino acid sequence: CASNRGSIMNTEAFF.

This chain uses TRBV5-1 with TRBJ1-1, with 7 nucleotides matching TRBD1. Germline CDR1 and CDR2: SGHRS and YFSETQ. The CDR3 contains 13 residues. V dropped 6 bases and J dropped 10; count of bases not matched to a gene: 12. CDR3 loop: CASTRGQDGRAFF. CDR3 coding DNA: TGCGCCAGCACCCGCGGACAGGACGGTAGAGCTTTCTTT.

This chain joins TRBV2 and TRBJ1-4; 9 bases fit TRBD1. The CDR3 spans 14 residues. Losses at the gene ends were 7 bases for V and 6 bases for J; bases not matched to a gene: 6. Per germline, CDR1 SNHLY and CDR2 FYNNEI. CDR3 sequence reads: CASTPGQGDEKLFF. In nucleotides, the CDR3 is TGTGCCAGCACCCCGGGACAGGGTGATGAAAAACTGTTTTTT. Complete variable domain (other parts from reference TRBV2 and TRBJ1-4): EPEVTQTPSHQVTQMGQEVILRCVPISNHLYFYWYRQILGQKVEFLVSFYNNEISEKSEIFDDQFSVERPDGSNFTLKIRSTKLEDSAMYFCASTPGQGDEKLFFGSGTQLSVL.

This sequence joins TRBV23-1 and TRBJ1-6, with 7 bases fitting TRBD1. TRBV23-1 is assigned to the ORF class and has an uncertain function. V gave up 3 bases and J gave up 1 base; unmatched junction bases: 9. The CDR3 is 18 amino acids. For the CDR3, the DNA is TGCGCCAGCAGTCAGGAAAAGGAACAGGGGTCCTATAATTCACCCCTCCACTTT. Its translation is CASSQEKEQGSYNSPLHF.

As regards this clone: Other DNA sequences within the sample encode an identical CDR3. The chain joins TRBV27 to TRBJ2-2, with 7 bases matching TRBD1. Looked up from germline, CDR1 is MNHEY and CDR2 is SMNVEV (reference sequence). J gave up 1 base and V 4 bases, and 3 bases lay outside the gene matches. This CDR3 has 15 amino acids. The CDR3 DNA is TGTGCCAGCAGTTCCGGGACAGTGAACACCGGGGAGCTGTTTTTT. It specifies CASSSGTVNTGELFF.

The chain joins TRBV2 to TRBJ1-5; TRBD1 matches at 7 bases. Trimming at V came to 8 bases and at J to 0 bases, leaving 7 bases not matched to a gene. Looked up from germline, CDR1 is SNHLY and CDR2 is FYNNEI. CDR3 length: 15 amino acids. CDR3 nucleotides: TGTGCCAGCCGAGGGGGCCCATATAGCAATCAGCCCCAGCATTTT. It specifies CASRGGPYSNQPQHF. Full variable domain (outside the CDR3, taken from reference TRBV2 and TRBJ1-5): EPEVTQTPSHQVTQMGQEVILRCVPISNHLYFYWYRQILGQKVEFLVSFYNNEISEKSEIFDDQFSVERPDGSNFTLKIRSTKLEDSAMYFCASRGGPYSNQPQHFGDGTRLSIL.

This clone was seen just once. This chain joins TRBV5-1 and TRBJ1-6, with 10 bases aligning to TRBD1. CDR3 size: 14 residues. V gave up 2 bases and J gave up 9 bases; unmatched junction bases: 2. Germline assignment: CDR1 SGHRS and CDR2 YFSETQ. As DNA, the CDR3 is TGCGCCAGCAGCTTAGGACAGGGGGGTTCACCCCTCCACTTT. As protein: CASSLGQGGSPLHF.

The chain has TRBV2 and TRBJ2-2; no clear D. The CDR3 is 14 amino acids. Per the germline V gene, CDR1 is SNHLY and CDR2 is FYNNEI. V gave up 3 bases and J gave up 0 bases, with 5 bases separating them. CDR3 sequence: CASSEGPNTGELFF. The CDR3 nucleotides read TGTGCCAGCAGTGAGGGCCCGAACACCGGGGAGCTGTTTTTT. The whole variable domain, filled in from reference TRBV2 and TRBJ2-2, reads EPEVTQTPSHQVTQMGQEVILRCVPISNHLYFYWYRQILGQKVEFLVSFYNNEISEKSEIFDDQFSVERPDGSNFTLKIRSTKLEDSAMYFCASSEGPNTGELFFGEGSRLTVL.

V and J are TRBV10-3 and TRBJ1-5, with D perhaps matching TRBD1 (5 bases). The CDR3 is 16 residues long. The germline V and J ends were trimmed by 3 bases and 2 bases, with 14 bases remaining between them. The germline V gene has CDR1 ENHRY and CDR2 SYGVKD. The CDR3 protein is CAISEGAGMGNQPQHF. The CDR3 bases are TGTGCCATCAGTGAAGGGGCAGGGATGGGCAATCAGCCCCAGCATTTT.

The chain combines TRBV7-8 with TRBJ1-2; D call uncertain. Looked up from germline, CDR1 is SGHVS and CDR2 is FQNEAQ. The CDR3 consists of 12 residues. Trimming shortened V by 5 bases and J by 10 bases, and 14 bases separated the two germline ends. CDR3 loop: CASSPGFEAYTF. The CDR3 DNA follows: TGTGCCAGCAGCCCTGGTTTCGAGGCCTACACCTTC.

The gene calls are TRBV5-1 and TRBJ1-4; D may be TRBD1 (6 bases). The ends were cut back, 0 bases at V and 4 bases at J, with 10 bases in the middle. This CDR3 contains 15 residues. The germline gives CDR1 SGHRS, CDR2 YFSETQ. The CDR3 coding sequence is TGCGCCAGCAGCTTGGGAGGGGGGAGTAATGAAAAACTGTTTTTT. This gives the protein CASSLGGGSNEKLFF.